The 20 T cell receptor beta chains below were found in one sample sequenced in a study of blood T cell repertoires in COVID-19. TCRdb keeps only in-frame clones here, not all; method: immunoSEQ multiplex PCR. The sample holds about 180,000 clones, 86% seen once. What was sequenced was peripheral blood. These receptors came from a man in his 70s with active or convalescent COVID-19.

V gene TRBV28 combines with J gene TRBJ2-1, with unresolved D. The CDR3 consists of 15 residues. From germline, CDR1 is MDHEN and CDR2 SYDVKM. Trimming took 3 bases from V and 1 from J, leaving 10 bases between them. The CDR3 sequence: CASSFRHGSYNEQFF. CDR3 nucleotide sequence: TGTGCCAGCAGTTTCCGGCACGGGTCCTACAATGAGCAGTTCTTC.

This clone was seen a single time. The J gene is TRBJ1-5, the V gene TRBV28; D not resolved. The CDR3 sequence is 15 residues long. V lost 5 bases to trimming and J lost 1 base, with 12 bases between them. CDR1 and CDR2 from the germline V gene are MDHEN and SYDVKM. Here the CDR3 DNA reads TGTGCCAGCAGTCCCTCAGCGGGGAGCAATCAGCCCCAGCATTTT. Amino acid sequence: CASSPSAGSNQPQHF.

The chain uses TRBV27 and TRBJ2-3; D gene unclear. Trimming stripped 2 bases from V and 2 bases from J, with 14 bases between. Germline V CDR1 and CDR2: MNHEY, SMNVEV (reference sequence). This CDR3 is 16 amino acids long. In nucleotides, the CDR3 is TGTGCCAGCAGTTTAAGGCGTACTACACACACAGATACGCAGTATTTT. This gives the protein CASSLRRTTHTDTQYF.

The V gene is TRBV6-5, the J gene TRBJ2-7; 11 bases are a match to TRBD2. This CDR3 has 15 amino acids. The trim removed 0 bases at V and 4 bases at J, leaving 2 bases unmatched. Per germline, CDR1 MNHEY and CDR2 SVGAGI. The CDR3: CASSYSGLAAYEQYF. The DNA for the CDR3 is TGTGCCAGCAGTTACTCGGGACTAGCGGCTTACGAGCAGTACTTC.

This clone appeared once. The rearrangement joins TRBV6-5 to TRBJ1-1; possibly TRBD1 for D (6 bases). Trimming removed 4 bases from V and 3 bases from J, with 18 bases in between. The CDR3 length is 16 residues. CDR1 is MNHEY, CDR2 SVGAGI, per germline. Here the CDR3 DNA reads TGTGCCAGCAGTTCAGAGTTAGGGGGAGGGGACACTGAAGCTTTCTTT. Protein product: CASSSELGGGDTEAFF.

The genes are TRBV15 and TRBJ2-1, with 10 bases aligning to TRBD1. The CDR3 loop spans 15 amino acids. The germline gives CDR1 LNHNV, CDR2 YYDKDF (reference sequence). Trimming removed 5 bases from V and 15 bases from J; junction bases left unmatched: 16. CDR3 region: CATSSIGTGALGRFF. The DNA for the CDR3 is TGTGCCACCAGCTCTATAGGGACAGGGGCTTTGGGGAGGTTCTTC. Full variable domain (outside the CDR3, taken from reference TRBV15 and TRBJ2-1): DAMVIQNPRYQVTQFGKPVTLSCSQTLNHNVMYWYQQKSSQAPKLLFHYYDKDFNNEADTPDNFQSRRPNTSFCFLDIRSPGLGDTAMYLCATSSIGTGALGRFFGPGTRLTVL.

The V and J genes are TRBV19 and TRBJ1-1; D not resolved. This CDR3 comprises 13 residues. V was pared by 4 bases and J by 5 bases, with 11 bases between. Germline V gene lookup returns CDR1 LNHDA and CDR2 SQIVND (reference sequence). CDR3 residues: CASSTQVVTEAFF. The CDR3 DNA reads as TGTGCCAGTAGTACCCAGGTCGTGACTGAAGCTTTCTTT.

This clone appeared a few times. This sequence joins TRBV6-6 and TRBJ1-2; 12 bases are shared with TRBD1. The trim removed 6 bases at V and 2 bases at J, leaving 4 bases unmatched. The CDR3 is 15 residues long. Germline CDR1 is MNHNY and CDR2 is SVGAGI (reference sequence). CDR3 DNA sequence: TGTGCCAGCAGCTCGGGACAGGGGGCGAACTATGGCTACACCTTC. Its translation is CASSSGQGANYGYTF.

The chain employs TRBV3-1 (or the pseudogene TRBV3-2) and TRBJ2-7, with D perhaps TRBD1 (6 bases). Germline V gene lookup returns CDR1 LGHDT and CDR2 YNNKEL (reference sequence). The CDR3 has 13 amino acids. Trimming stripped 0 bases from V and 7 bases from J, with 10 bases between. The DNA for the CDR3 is TGTGCCAGCAGCCAAGACAGGGGACGGGAGCAGTACTTC. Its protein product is CASSQDRGREQYF.

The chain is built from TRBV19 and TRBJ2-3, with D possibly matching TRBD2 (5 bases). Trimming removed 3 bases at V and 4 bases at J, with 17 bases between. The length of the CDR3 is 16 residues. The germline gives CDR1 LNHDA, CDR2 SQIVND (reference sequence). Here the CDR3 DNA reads TGTGCCAGTAGTATCGGGCAGCGTGGGAGCTCAGATACGCAGTATTTT. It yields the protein CASSIGQRGSSDTQYF.

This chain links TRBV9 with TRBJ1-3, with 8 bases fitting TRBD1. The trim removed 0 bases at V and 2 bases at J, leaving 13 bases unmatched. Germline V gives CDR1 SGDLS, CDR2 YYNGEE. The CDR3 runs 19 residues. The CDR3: CASSVDSGTGYGTGNTIYF. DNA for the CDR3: TGTGCCAGCAGCGTAGATTCGGGGACAGGCTATGGGACTGGAAACACCATATATTTT.

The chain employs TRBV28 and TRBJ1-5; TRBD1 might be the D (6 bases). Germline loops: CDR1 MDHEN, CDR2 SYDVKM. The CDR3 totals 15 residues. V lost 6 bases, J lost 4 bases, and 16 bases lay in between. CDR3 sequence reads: CASSSPGQLNQPQHF. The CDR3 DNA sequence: TGTGCCAGCAGCTCCCCCGGACAGTTAAATCAGCCCCAGCATTTT.

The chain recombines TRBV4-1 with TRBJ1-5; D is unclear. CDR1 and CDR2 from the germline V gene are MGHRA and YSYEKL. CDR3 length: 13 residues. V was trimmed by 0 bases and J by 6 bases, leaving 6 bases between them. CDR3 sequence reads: CASSQDWAQPQHF. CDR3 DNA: TGCGCCAGCAGCCAAGATTGGGCTCAGCCCCAGCATTTT.

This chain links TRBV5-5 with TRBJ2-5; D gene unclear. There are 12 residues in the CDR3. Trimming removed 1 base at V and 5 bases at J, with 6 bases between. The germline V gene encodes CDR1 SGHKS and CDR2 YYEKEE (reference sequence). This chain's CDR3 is CASSLWPETQYF. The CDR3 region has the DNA TGTGCCAGCAGCTTGTGGCCGGAGACCCAGTACTTC.

CDR3 loop: CASSLVPGEDTQYF. As DNA, the CDR3 is TGCGCCAGCAGCTTGGTTCCGGGGGAAGATACGCAGTATTTT. The rearrangement links TRBV5-1 to TRBJ2-3, with D perhaps TRBD2 (6 bases). V was clipped by 0 bases and J by 5 bases, with 10 bases between them. CDR3 length equals 14 residues. Germline V gives CDR1 SGHRS, CDR2 YFSETQ.

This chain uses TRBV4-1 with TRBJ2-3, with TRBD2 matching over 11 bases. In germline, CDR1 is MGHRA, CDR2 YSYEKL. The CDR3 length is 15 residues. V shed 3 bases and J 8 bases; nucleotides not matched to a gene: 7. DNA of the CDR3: TGCGCCAGCAGCCAGGCCGGGACTAGCGGACGTACGCAGTATTTT. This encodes CASSQAGTSGRTQYF.

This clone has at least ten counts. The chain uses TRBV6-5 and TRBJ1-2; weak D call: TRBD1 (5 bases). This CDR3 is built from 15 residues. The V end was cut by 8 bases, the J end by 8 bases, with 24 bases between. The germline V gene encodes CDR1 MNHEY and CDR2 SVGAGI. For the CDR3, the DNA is TGTGCCAGCCGCCCGACCGCGCAGGGTACTCGGGGCTACACCTTC. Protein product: CASRPTAQGTRGYTF.

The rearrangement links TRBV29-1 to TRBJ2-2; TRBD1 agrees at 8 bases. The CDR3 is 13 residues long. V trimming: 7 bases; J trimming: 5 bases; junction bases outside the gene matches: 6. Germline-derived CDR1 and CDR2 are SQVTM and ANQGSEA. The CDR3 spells CSARQGRTGELFF. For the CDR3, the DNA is TGCAGCGCCCGACAGGGGAGAACCGGGGAGCTGTTTTTT.

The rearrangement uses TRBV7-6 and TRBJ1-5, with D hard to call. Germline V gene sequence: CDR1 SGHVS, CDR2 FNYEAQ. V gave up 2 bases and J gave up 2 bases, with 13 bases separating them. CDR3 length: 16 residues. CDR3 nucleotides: TGTGCCAGCAGCTTATCGTCGAGGGCGGGCAATCAGCCCCAGCATTTT. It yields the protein CASSLSSRAGNQPQHF.

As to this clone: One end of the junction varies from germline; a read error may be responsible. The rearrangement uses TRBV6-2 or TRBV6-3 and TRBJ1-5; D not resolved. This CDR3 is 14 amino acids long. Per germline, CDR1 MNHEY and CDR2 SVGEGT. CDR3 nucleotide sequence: TGTGCCAGCACTTACGTTTTAGGCAATCAGCCCCAGCATTTT. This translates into CASTYVLGNQPQHF.